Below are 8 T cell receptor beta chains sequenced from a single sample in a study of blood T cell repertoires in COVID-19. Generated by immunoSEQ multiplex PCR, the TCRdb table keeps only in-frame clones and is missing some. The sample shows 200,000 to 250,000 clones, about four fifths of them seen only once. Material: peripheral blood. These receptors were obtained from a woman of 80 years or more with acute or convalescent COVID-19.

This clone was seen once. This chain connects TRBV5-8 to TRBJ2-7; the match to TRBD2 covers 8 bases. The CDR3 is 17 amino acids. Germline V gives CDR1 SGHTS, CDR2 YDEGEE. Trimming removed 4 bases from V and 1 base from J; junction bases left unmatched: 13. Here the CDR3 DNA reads TGTGCCAGCAGCCGTCGTGGTAGCGGGATGGGTTCCTACGAGCAGTACTTC. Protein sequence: CASSRRGSGMGSYEQYF.

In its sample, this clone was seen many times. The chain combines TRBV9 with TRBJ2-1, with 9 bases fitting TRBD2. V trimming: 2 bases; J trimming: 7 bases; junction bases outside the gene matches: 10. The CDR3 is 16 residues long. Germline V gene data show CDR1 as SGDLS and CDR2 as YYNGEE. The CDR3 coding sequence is TGTGCCAGCAGCGTTTGGAGCGGGGGGCTAAGGAATGAGCAGTTCTTC. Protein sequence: CASSVWSGGLRNEQFF.

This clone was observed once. This CDR3 reads CASSSSGGQETQYF. The CDR3 region has the DNA TGTGCCAGCAGTTCCTCGGGGGGCCAAGAGACCCAGTACTTC. V usage is TRBV6-6 and J usage is TRBJ2-5, with TRBD2 matching 7 bases. The germline gives CDR1 MNHNY, CDR2 SVGAGI (reference sequence). Unmatched junction bases numbered 3, after V lost 4 bases and J lost 1 base. This CDR3 has 14 residues.

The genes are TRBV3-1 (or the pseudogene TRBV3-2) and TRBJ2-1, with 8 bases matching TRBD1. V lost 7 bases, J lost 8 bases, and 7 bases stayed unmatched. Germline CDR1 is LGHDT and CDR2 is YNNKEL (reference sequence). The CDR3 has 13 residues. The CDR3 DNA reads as TGTGCCAGCACCGACAGGGGTTGGGATGAGCAGTTCTTC. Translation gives CASTDRGWDEQFF.

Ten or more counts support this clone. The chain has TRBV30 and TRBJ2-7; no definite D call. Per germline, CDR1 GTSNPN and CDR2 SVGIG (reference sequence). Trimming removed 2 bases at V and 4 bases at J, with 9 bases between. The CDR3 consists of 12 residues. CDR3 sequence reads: CAWSKRAYEQYF. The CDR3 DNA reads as TGTGCCTGGAGTAAGAGAGCGTACGAGCAGTACTTC.

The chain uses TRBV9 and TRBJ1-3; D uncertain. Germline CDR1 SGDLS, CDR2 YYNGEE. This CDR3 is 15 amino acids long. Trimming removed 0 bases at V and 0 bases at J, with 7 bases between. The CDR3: CASSVGSPSGNTIYF. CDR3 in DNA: TGTGCCAGCAGCGTAGGGAGCCCCTCTGGAAACACCATATATTTT.

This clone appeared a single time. The CDR3 loop is CASSTPGQGHSPLHF. In DNA form, the CDR3 reads TGTGCCAGCAGTACGCCGGGACAGGGTCATTCACCCCTCCACTTT. The chain recombines TRBV28 with TRBJ1-6; 9 bases fit TRBD1. This CDR3 spans 15 amino acids. The V segment lost 5 bases and the J segment 8 bases; nucleotides outside the gene matches: 7. Germline V gene lookup returns CDR1 MDHEN and CDR2 SYDVKM.

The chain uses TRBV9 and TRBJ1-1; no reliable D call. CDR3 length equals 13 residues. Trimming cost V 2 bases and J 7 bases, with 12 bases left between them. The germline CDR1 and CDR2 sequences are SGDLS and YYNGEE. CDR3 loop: CASSVNVGSEAFF. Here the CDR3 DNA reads TGTGCCAGCAGCGTCAACGTCGGGAGTGAAGCTTTCTTT. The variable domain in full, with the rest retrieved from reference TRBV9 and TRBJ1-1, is DSGVTQTPKHLITATGQRVTLRCSPRSGDLSVYWYQQSLDQGLQFLIQYYNGEERAKGNILERFSAQQFPDLHSELNLSSLELGDSALYFCASSVNVGSEAFFGQGTRLTVV.